The 21 T cell receptor beta chains presented below share a single source sample, sequenced in a study of OX40 agonist ivuxolimab in advanced cancers. Here immunoSEQ multiplex PCR was the method, and the copy in TCRdb shows in-frame clones only, minus some. The table lists fewer than 15,000 clones, around 86% of them singletons. The material sequenced was CD4+ or CD8+ T cells sorted from blood, taken in a trial of the OX40 agonist ivuxolimab. Receptors originate from an adult with an advanced solid tumor such as melanoma, head and neck, liver or kidney cancer.

The rearrangement joins TRBV7-2 to TRBJ2-1; D is unclear. The V end was cut by 4 bases, the J end by 0 bases, with 4 bases between. The CDR3 has 13 residues. CDR1 and CDR2 (germline): SGHTA, FQGNSA. The CDR3 DNA is TGTGCCAGCAGCTCGAGCTCCTACAATGAGCAGTTCTTC. Amino acids: CASSSSSYNEQFF.

This clone was detected ten times or more. The rearrangement links TRBV15 to TRBJ1-2; 9 bases line up with TRBD1. The V gene's germline CDR1 is LNHNV and CDR2 YYDKDF (reference sequence). CDR3 length: 15 residues. With 1 base clipped from V and 7 bases from J, the junction kept 7 bases outside the gene matches. CDR3 loop: CATSRGEQGARGYTF. The CDR3, as DNA: TGTGCCACCAGCAGAGGCGAACAGGGGGCTCGTGGCTACACCTTC.

This clone was picked up many times. The same CDR3 can be traced to other DNA sequences in this sample. The V and J genes are TRBV7-9 and TRBJ2-7; D might be TRBD1 (6 bases). The CDR3 is 14 amino acids. V was shortened by 7 bases and J by 2 bases, with 15 bases between the two germline ends. The germline CDR1 and CDR2 sequences are SEHNR and FQNEAQ (reference sequence). CDR3: CASTPQGLTYEQYF. In nucleotides, the CDR3 is TGTGCCAGCACCCCCCAGGGGCTTACCTACGAGCAGTACTTC.

This clone was observed once. This sequence joins TRBV7-9 and TRBJ1-2, with 7 bases lining up with TRBD1. CDR1 SEHNR and CDR2 FQNEAQ come from the germline V gene (reference sequence). After removal of 1 base from V and 4 bases from J, the junction contained 3 bases not matched to a gene. The CDR3 spans 14 residues. CDR3 DNA: TGTGCCAGCAGCTTAGGGACAGGACGCTATGGCTACACCTTC. It specifies CASSLGTGRYGYTF.

The V gene is TRBV25-1, the J gene TRBJ1-4; a possible D gene is TRBD1 (6 bases). Germline values: CDR1 MGHDK, CDR2 SYGVNS. Trimming removed 3 bases from V and 8 bases from J, with 22 bases in between. The CDR3 covers 17 residues. In DNA, the CDR3 is TGTGCCAGCAGTGACTTGGCCACCGGGACACCCCTAGAAAAACTGTTTTTT. It translates to CASSDLATGTPLEKLFF.

The chain recombines TRBV27 with TRBJ2-7; D call uncertain. The CDR3 contains 13 residues. Germline CDR1 reads MNHEY; CDR2 reads SMNVEV (reference sequence). V was trimmed by 2 bases and J by 2 bases, leaving 7 bases between them. The CDR3 DNA is TGTGCCAGCAGTTTAGATCTGACCTACGAGCAGTACTTC. This codes for CASSLDLTYEQYF.

The genes are TRBV7-9 and TRBJ1-3; D unresolved. The CDR3 contains 12 residues. V shed 5 bases and J shed 4 bases, with 6 bases lying between them. Germline V gene lookup returns CDR1 SEHNR and CDR2 FQNEAQ (reference sequence). CDR3 nucleotide sequence: TGTGCCAGCAGCGGGGTCGGAAACACCATATATTTT. Translation: CASSGVGNTIYF.

This rearrangement joins TRBV18 to TRBJ2-3; TRBD2 might be the D (6 bases). Germline values: CDR1 KGHSH, CDR2 LQKENI. The CDR3 covers 15 residues. Trimming shortened V by 2 bases and J by 3 bases, and 12 bases separated the two germline ends. CDR3 sequence (DNA): TGTGCCAGCTCACCAGGAGCTAGCGCTACAGATACGCAGTATTTT. It is translated as CASSPGASATDTQYF.

By share, this clone ranks as large (0.1 to 1%). The V gene is TRBV18, the J gene TRBJ1-1; 10 nucleotides agree with TRBD1. Germline CDR1 KGHSH, CDR2 LQKENI. CDR3 length: 15 amino acids. J gave up 1 base and V 3 bases, and 2 bases lay outside the gene matches. CDR3 sequence (DNA): TGTGCCAGCTCACCGACAGGGGGCGAGAACACTGAAGCTTTCTTT. The encoded protein is CASSPTGGENTEAFF.

The genes are TRBV4-3 and TRBJ2-3, with 10 bases matching TRBD2. Trimming removed 3 bases from V and 4 bases from J; junction bases left unmatched: 4. Germline V gene lookup returns CDR1 LGHNA and CDR2 YSLEER. The CDR3 loop spans 15 amino acids. Here the CDR3 reads CASSHQRGGADTQYF. DNA for the CDR3: TGCGCCAGCAGCCACCAGCGGGGGGGGGCAGATACGCAGTATTTT.

The gene calls are TRBV18 and TRBJ2-1, with TRBD1 identical over 10 bases. Germline V gives CDR1 KGHSH, CDR2 LQKENI. The CDR3 loop spans 15 amino acids. V gave up 5 bases and J gave up 7 bases; unmatched junction bases: 8. In DNA form, the CDR3 reads TGTGCCAGCTCAATTGGACAGGGGGTTAAGAATGAGCAGTTCTTC. As protein: CASSIGQGVKNEQFF.

The V gene is TRBV6-1, the J gene TRBJ2-7; D is unclear. CDR1 is MNHNS, CDR2 SASEGT, per germline. This CDR3 is 13 amino acids long. Between the trimmed V and J ends, which lost 5 bases and 6 bases, there was a span of 14 bases. CDR3 in amino acids: CASSSGPYLEQYF. The CDR3 nucleotides read TGTGCCAGCAGTTCCGGACCCTACCTCGAGCAGTACTTC.

This clone appeared a single time. The chain links TRBV9 to TRBJ2-6, with TRBD2 as a possible D gene (5 bases). Germline V lookup: CDR1 SGDLS, CDR2 YYNGEE. The CDR3 loop spans 21 amino acids. V shed 3 bases and J shed 3 bases, with 28 bases lying between them. CDR3 DNA: TGTGCCAGCAGCGGACCCCTGGCGAGGAGCGGTACCCATCTTGGGGCCAACGTCCTGACTTTC. It is translated as CASSGPLARSGTHLGANVLTF.

The chain couples TRBV11-2 to TRBJ2-5, with 9 nucleotides matching TRBD2. The J segment lost 1 base and the V segment lost 5 bases, leaving 8 bases of the junction unmatched. The CDR3 has 16 residues. The germline gives CDR1 SGHAT, CDR2 FQNNGV. The CDR3 is CASSPPASGIQETQYF. For the CDR3, the DNA is TGTGCCAGCAGCCCTCCCGCTAGCGGGATCCAAGAGACCCAGTACTTC.

This chain uses TRBV9 with TRBJ1-1, with TRBD1 identical over 10 bases. J gave up 6 bases and V 3 bases, and 8 bases lay outside the gene matches. CDR3 length equals 15 residues. Germline CDR1 and CDR2: SGDLS and YYNGEE. The CDR3: CASSGEDRGIPEAFF. The CDR3 region has the DNA TGTGCCAGCAGCGGAGAGGACAGGGGGATACCTGAAGCTTTCTTT.

V gene TRBV7-3 combines with J gene TRBJ1-6, with D tentatively TRBD1 (5 bases). The germline V and J ends were trimmed by 5 bases and 9 bases, with 11 bases remaining between them. Germline CDR1 SGHTA, CDR2 FQGTGA. This CDR3 contains 13 residues. DNA for the CDR3: TGTGCCAGCAGCGCGGGGGGAAGTTCACCCCTCCACTTT. This sequence encodes CASSAGGSSPLHF.

The chain is built from TRBV18 and TRBJ1-2; TRBD1 aligns across 10 bases. Germline lookup yields CDR1 KGHSH and CDR2 LQKENI. After removal of 6 bases from V and 2 bases from J, the junction contained 3 bases not matched to a gene. This CDR3 comprises 14 residues. The CDR3 spells CASSPDRGNYGYTF. DNA for the CDR3: TGTGCCAGCTCGCCGGACAGGGGGAACTATGGCTACACCTTC. Full variable domain (outside the CDR3, taken from reference TRBV18 and TRBJ1-2): NAGVMQNPRHLVRRRGQEARLRCSPMKGHSHVYWYRQLPEEGLKFMVYLQKENIIDESGMPKERFSAEFPKEGPSILRIQQVVRGDSAAYFCASSPDRGNYGYTFGSGTRLTVV.

The CDR3 loop reads CASSQDLLEVGYTF. CDR3 DNA: TGTGCCAGCAGCCAGGACTTACTCGAGGTGGGCTACACCTTC. The V and J genes are TRBV14 and TRBJ1-2; D is unclear. Trimming stripped 3 bases from V and 8 bases from J, with 16 bases between. Germline lookup yields CDR1 SGHDN and CDR2 FVKESK. CDR3 length: 14 residues.

The CDR3 DNA reads TGTGCCTGGAGAGAATTCCAGGGGGCCATGAACACTGAAGCTTTCTTT. As protein: CAWREFQGAMNTEAFF. The rearrangement uses TRBV30 and TRBJ1-1, with 8 bases lining up with TRBD1. Unmatched junction bases numbered 9, after V lost 3 bases and J lost 0 bases. Germline V CDR1 and CDR2: GTSNPN, SVGIG (reference sequence). The CDR3 totals 16 residues.

This clone appeared once. This chain links TRBV28 with TRBJ2-4; 10 bases are a match to TRBD2. The CDR3 length is 19 residues. Germline values: CDR1 MDHEN, CDR2 SYDVKM. Trimming cost V 2 bases and J 0 bases; bases outside gene matches: 10. CDR3 sequence: CASSLGLAGVVVAKNIQYF. The CDR3 bases are TGTGCCAGCAGTTTAGGGCTAGCGGGAGTGGTGGTAGCCAAAAACATTCAGTACTTC.

This clone occurred a few times. The CDR3 coding sequence is TGTGCCAGCAGTGGCCCGCTGCCTCTTGAGCAGTTCTTC. It yields the protein CASSGPLPLEQFF. V usage is TRBV9 and J usage is TRBJ2-1; no clear D. Between the trimmed V and J ends, which lost 5 bases and 9 bases, there was a span of 15 bases. The germline CDR1 and CDR2 sequences are SGDLS and YYNGEE. CDR3 length: 13 residues. The full variable domain, with the rest looked up from reference TRBV9 and TRBJ2-1, is DSGVTQTPKHLITATGQRVTLRCSPRSGDLSVYWYQQSLDQGLQFLIQYYNGEERAKGNILERFSAQQFPDLHSELNLSSLELGDSALYFCASSGPLPLEQFFGPGTRLTVL.